The rows below give T cell receptor beta chains drawn from one sample of a study of shared clonotypes between healthy human individuals. Method: immunoSEQ multiplex PCR; TCRdb's copy keeps in-frame clones and lacks some. Of millions of clones detected, 85% to 95% appear once; the ten largest clones hold about 0.13%. The sequenced sample was naive CD4+ T cells sorted from blood. Receptor source: a man between 18 and 35 years old in good health. CDR3s include the opening cysteine and the closing phenylalanine or tryptophan. Each record gives: V gene, D gene, clone size, J gene, CDR3 protein, CDR3 DNA. The D gene is left open where the match is weak. Size values are once, few and many counts, or a class for expanded clones, and some rows have none.

>TRBV18|NA|NA|TRBJ2-4
CASSPPGAWGDIQYF
TGTGCCAGCTCACCACCGGGGGCCTGGGGAGACATTCAGTACTTC
>TRBV9|TRBD2|NA|TRBJ2-1
CASSVDGLAGGLRYNEQFF
TGTGCCAGCAGCGTAGATGGACTAGCGGGAGGGCTAAGGTACAATGAGCAGTTCTTC
>TRBV5-1|NA|NA|TRBJ2-3
CASSLVGRSTDTQYF
TGCGCCAGCAGCTTGGTCGGTAGGAGCACAGATACGCAGTATTTT
>TRBV5-8|NA|NA|TRBJ2-3
CASSLEPVADTQYF
TGTGCCAGCAGCTTGGAACCCGTGGCAGATACGCAGTATTTT
>TRBV5-1|NA|NA|TRBJ2-3
CASSSPGTFITDTQYF
TGCGCCAGCAGCTCCCCCGGGACCTTTATCACAGATACGCAGTATTTT
>TRBV18|NA|NA|TRBJ1-2
CASSPRDVGPYGYTF
TGTGCCAGCTCACCACGGGACGTGGGACCCTATGGCTACACCTTC
>TRBV5-1|TRBD1|once|TRBJ1-4
CASTEGQGAGEKLFF
TGCGCCAGCACCGAGGGACAGGGGGCAGGTGAAAAACTGTTTTTT
>TRBV6-5|TRBD1|NA|TRBJ1-1
CASSLHRGNTEAFF
TGTGCCAGCAGTTTGCACAGGGGCAACACTGAAGCTTTCTTT
>TRBV30|NA|NA|TRBJ2-5
CAWSVPGQTQYF
TGTGCCTGGAGTGTCCCGGGACAGACCCAGTACTTC
>TRBV6-5|NA|NA|TRBJ2-7
CASSYSSGRVGEEQYF
TGTGCCAGCAGTTACTCCTCCGGCAGGGTCGGGGAAGAGCAGTACTTC
>TRBV5-1|NA|NA|TRBJ2-5
CASSPRAEETQYF
TGCGCCAGCAGCCCGAGGGCAGAAGAGACCCAGTACTTC
>TRBV30|NA|NA|TRBJ1-1
CAWSPQANTEAFF
TGTGCCTGGAGTCCCCAAGCGAACACTGAAGCTTTCTTT
>TRBV6-6|NA|NA|TRBJ1-1
CASSLYTEAFF
TGTGCCAGCAGTCTATACACTGAAGCTTTCTTT
>TRBV6-1|NA|NA|TRBJ1-1
CASRPSNTEAFF
TGTGCCAGCAGACCCTCGAACACTGAAGCTTTCTTT
>TRBV6-5|NA|NA|TRBJ1-6
CASSYDGAVDSPLHF
TGTGCCAGCAGTTACGACGGGGCGGTGGATTCACCCCTCCACTTT
>TRBV10-3|NA|NA|TRBJ1-1
CAVRDTLNTEAFF
TGTGCCGTCCGGGACACCCTTAACACTGAAGCTTTCTTT
>TRBV10-3|TRBD2|once|TRBJ2-2
CAISGLAGHTGELFF
TGTGCCATCAGTGGGCTAGCGGGTCACACCGGGGAGCTGTTTTTT
>TRBV5-4|NA|NA|TRBJ2-3
CASVAASTDTQYF
TGTGCCAGCGTAGCGGCTAGCACAGATACGCAGTATTTT
>TRBV2|NA|NA|TRBJ2-4
CASSREGAGRSKNIQYF
TGTGCCAGCAGCCGCGAAGGGGCAGGTAGATCCAAAAACATTCAGTACTTC
>TRBV6-1|NA|once|TRBJ2-7
CASKLSGWSDEQYF
TGTGCCAGCAAGTTAAGTGGTTGGTCGGACGAGCAGTACTTC
>TRBV5-1|NA|NA|TRBJ2-5
CASSSADAETQYF
TGCGCCAGCAGCTCGGCGGACGCGGAGACCCAGTACTTC
>TRBV6-5|NA|once|TRBJ2-5
CASRGTLQETQYF
TGTGCCAGCAGGGGGACGTTACAAGAGACCCAGTACTTC
>TRBV5-1|TRBD2|once|TRBJ2-7
CASSLERGKYEQYF
TGCGCCAGCAGCTTGGAGCGGGGAAAGTACGAGCAGTACTTC
>TRBV7-9|NA|NA|TRBJ2-5
CASSFPTGGTQYF
TGTGCCAGCAGCTTTCCGACCGGTGGGACCCAGTACTTC
>TRBV18|NA|NA|TRBJ1-5
CASSPQTGQQPQHF
TGTGCCAGCTCACCGCAGACAGGCCAGCAGCCCCAGCATTTT
>TRBV30|NA|NA|TRBJ2-1
CACRGGSYNEQFF
TGTGCCTGCAGGGGGGGGTCCTACAATGAGCAGTTCTTC
>TRBV30|TRBD2|NA|TRBJ2-7
CAWRRGVTAGGEQYF
TGTGCCTGGAGGCGAGGGGTTACAGCGGGAGGCGAGCAGTACTTC
>TRBV6-1|NA|NA|TRBJ2-7
CASSEGPILYEQYF
TGTGCCAGCAGTGAAGGTCCAATTCTCTACGAGCAGTACTTC
>TRBV5-5|NA|NA|TRBJ1-1
CASSPPPANTEAFF
TGTGCCAGCTCCCCACCCCCGGCTAACACTGAAGCTTTCTTT
>TRBV20-1|NA|once|TRBJ1-1
CSARNTEAFF
TGCAGTGCGCGGAACACTGAAGCTTTCTTT